The next 25 T cell receptor beta chains were all read from a single sample in a study of blood T cell repertoires in COVID-19. Repertoires were generated with immunoSEQ multiplex PCR, while TCRdb's copy carries only in-frame clones and drops some. Counted here are roughly 220,000 clones, around 83% occurring once; the ten biggest clones make up roughly a tenth. Material for sequencing was peripheral blood. Source of these receptors: a woman in her forties or fifties with COVID-19, enrolled during active disease.

This chain connects TRBV9 to TRBJ2-2, with TRBD1 identical over 9 bases. V shed 1 base and J 6 bases; nucleotides not matched to a gene: 4. In germline, CDR1 is SGDLS, CDR2 YYNGEE. The length of the CDR3 is 15 residues. The CDR3 sequence is CASSVRGTGSGELFF. DNA of the CDR3: TGTGCCAGCAGCGTAAGGGGGACAGGGTCCGGGGAGCTGTTTTTT.

This chain connects TRBV9 to TRBJ2-7, with TRBD1 matching 8 bases. V dropped 3 bases and J dropped 5; count of bases not matched to a gene: 10. This CDR3 contains 15 residues. Looked up from germline, CDR1 is SGDLS and CDR2 is YYNGEE. The CDR3 is CASSEDRGPFNEQYV. The CDR3 DNA reads as TGTGCCAGCAGCGAAGACAGGGGTCCTTTCAACGAGCAGTACGTC.

The chain joins TRBV5-4 to TRBJ1-1, with 9 bases that match TRBD1. Germline V gives CDR1 SGHNT, CDR2 YYREEE (reference sequence). V lost 4 bases to trimming and J lost 5 bases; unmatched junction nucleotides: 6. This CDR3 has 14 amino acids. Written as DNA, the CDR3 is TGTGCCAGCAGCGGACAGGGGAGAAAAACTGAAGCTTTCTTT. Its protein product is CASSGQGRKTEAFF.

This clone showed up just once. V usage is TRBV6-2 or TRBV6-3 and J usage is TRBJ2-1; D gene ambiguous. The germline gives CDR1 MNHEY, CDR2 SVGEGT. The CDR3 spans 14 residues. V gave up 5 bases and J gave up 15 bases, with 23 bases separating them. In nucleotides, the CDR3 is TGTGCCAGCAGTAGCACCGCAAAACTAAGAGTAGTGTTCTTC. It translates to CASSSTAKLRVVFF.

This clone was found a few times. The chain carries TRBV7-2 and TRBJ1-1; TRBD1 is a possible D gene (6 bases). Germline CDR1 and CDR2: SGHTA and FQGNSA. The V and J ends lost 1 base and 5 bases respectively, with 14 bases between them. The CDR3 is 15 residues long. In DNA form, the CDR3 reads TGTGCCAGCAGCTTAGATAGTAGAAGGGGGACTGAAGCTTTCTTT. Translated: CASSLDSRRGTEAFF.

This rearrangement joins TRBV7-9 to TRBJ1-1; TRBD1 aligns across 8 bases. V lost 5 bases and J lost 4; bases outside the gene matches: 9. Germline assignment: CDR1 SEHNR and CDR2 FQNEAQ (reference sequence). The CDR3 has 15 residues. This CDR3 reads CASSDRGGQGTEAFF. Here the CDR3 DNA reads TGTGCCAGCAGCGACAGGGGAGGGCAGGGCACTGAAGCTTTCTTT.

CDR3 bases: TGCAGCGCAAATTCGGGGACTGAAGCTTTCTTT. It encodes CSANSGTEAFF. V gene TRBV29-1 combines with J gene TRBJ1-1; no clear D. The CDR3 runs to 11 residues. Trimming cost V 7 bases and J 5 bases, with 11 bases left between them. Per germline, CDR1 SQVTM and CDR2 ANQGSEA.

The V and J genes are TRBV27 and TRBJ1-1; D is unresolved. V shed 3 bases and J shed 11 bases, with 10 bases lying between them. Per the germline V gene, CDR1 is MNHEY and CDR2 is SMNVEV (reference sequence). This CDR3 has 11 amino acids. For the CDR3, the DNA is TGTGCCAGCAGTTTGGCGGGAAAGGCTTTCTTT. Translation: CASSLAGKAFF.

This chain connects TRBV7-8 to TRBJ1-1; D call uncertain. The CDR3 consists of 14 residues. V lost 5 bases and J 1 base, leaving 11 bases between the germline ends. Germline CDR1 and CDR2: SGHVS and FQNEAQ. As DNA, the CDR3 is TGTGCCAGCAGCCTCCCGGACTGGAACACTGAAGCTTTCTTT. It specifies CASSLPDWNTEAFF.

As concerns this clone: Other DNA sequences of this sample code for an identical CDR3. This chain joins TRBV7-2 and TRBJ2-7; no definite D call. Looked up from germline, CDR1 is SGHTA and CDR2 is FQGNSA. The CDR3 runs 11 residues. The V and J ends lost 5 bases and 3 bases respectively, with 5 bases between them. The CDR3 DNA reads TGTGCCAGCAGCCCCCTCTACGAGCAGTACTTC. This gives the protein CASSPLYEQYF. Full variable domain (rest looked up from reference TRBV7-2 and TRBJ2-7): GAGVSQSPSNKVTEKGKDVELRCDPISGHTALYWYRQSLGQGLEFLIYFQGNSAPDKSGLPSDRFSAERTGGSVSTLTIQRTQQEDSAVYLCASSPLYEQYFGPGTRLTVT.

The V gene is TRBV4-1, the J gene TRBJ2-1, with TRBD2 matching over 8 bases. After removal of 0 bases from V and 9 bases from J, the junction contained 7 bases not matched to a gene. The CDR3 is 15 amino acids. The germline V gene encodes CDR1 MGHRA and CDR2 YSYEKL. Here the CDR3 DNA reads TGCGCCAGCAGCCAAGATGAGGGACTAGTGGGTGAGCAGTTCTTC. It codes for CASSQDEGLVGEQFF.

This clone has only a few counts. V and J are TRBV10-3 and TRBJ1-3, with TRBD1 as a possible D gene (5 bases). The CDR3 totals 15 residues. In germline, CDR1 is ENHRY, CDR2 SYGVKD. V was trimmed by 7 bases and J by 2 bases, leaving 15 bases between them. CDR3 in DNA: TGTGCCATCACCTCTGGAGGGACTACTGGAAACACCATATATTTT. As protein: CAITSGGTTGNTIYF.

This clone was seen only a few times. V gene TRBV19 combines with J gene TRBJ2-3; D is possibly TRBD2 (5 bases). V was clipped by 8 bases and J by 5 bases, with 11 bases between them. Per germline, CDR1 LNHDA and CDR2 SQIVND (reference sequence). CDR3 length: 12 residues. The CDR3 loop reads CASGGLQDTQYF. CDR3 nucleotide sequence: TGTGCCAGTGGCGGGCTTCAAGATACGCAGTATTTT.

The chain uses TRBV7-9 and TRBJ2-3; 9 bases are a match to TRBD1. The CDR3 runs 15 residues. Germline trimming cut 0 bases from V and 6 bases from J; bases unmatched to any gene: 4. Germline CDR1 SEHNR, CDR2 FQNEAQ (reference sequence). The CDR3 spells CASSLAGTGLDTQYF. CDR3 nucleotides: TGTGCCAGCAGCTTAGCCGGGACAGGGTTGGATACGCAGTATTTT. Full variable domain (rest looked up from reference TRBV7-9 and TRBJ2-3): DTGVSQNPRHKITKRGQNVTFRCDPISEHNRLYWYRQTLGQGPEFLTYFQNEAQLEKSRLLSDRFSAERPKGSFSTLEIQRTEQGDSAMYLCASSLAGTGLDTQYFGPGTRLTVL.

V and J are TRBV9 and TRBJ1-1; 9 positions match TRBD1. The CDR3 spans 16 residues. Germline CDR1 SGDLS, CDR2 YYNGEE. Losses at the gene ends were 4 bases for V and 7 bases for J; bases not matched to a gene: 14. DNA of the CDR3: TGTGCCAGCAGCACGACACCCACCGGGACAGGGATTGAAGCTTTCTTT. Translation gives CASSTTPTGTGIEAFF.

The gene calls are TRBV7-6 and TRBJ1-1, with D perhaps matching TRBD1 (6 bases). This CDR3 has 15 amino acids. V lost 5 bases and J lost 0, with 13 bases in between. CDR1 and CDR2 from the germline V gene are SGHVS and FNYEAQ. CDR3 sequence: CASSNFQGMNTEAFF. Written as DNA, the CDR3 is TGTGCCAGCAGCAACTTTCAGGGGATGAACACTGAAGCTTTCTTT.

This chain uses TRBV3-1 (or the pseudogene TRBV3-2) with TRBJ1-2; no definite D call. The CDR3 is made up of 16 amino acids. V lost 1 base to trimming and J lost 6 bases, with 18 bases between them. Germline loops: CDR1 LGHDT, CDR2 YNNKEL (reference sequence). This CDR3 reads CASSQVRQARFHGYTF. Written as DNA, the CDR3 is TGTGCCAGCAGCCAAGTCCGGCAGGCTCGATTTCATGGCTACACCTTC.

The rearrangement joins TRBV12-3 or TRBV12-4 to TRBJ2-7; possible D gene TRBD2, 5 bases. Trimming took 3 bases from V and 7 from J, leaving 13 bases between them. This CDR3 contains 13 residues. The CDR3 DNA sequence: TGTGCCAGCAGTTTTTCGGGGATCGGGGAGCAGTACGTC. Protein product: CASSFSGIGEQYV.

This clone has just one count. The chain carries TRBV7-3 and TRBJ2-2; TRBD1 matches at 10 bases. The germline CDR1 and CDR2 sequences are SGHTA and FQGTGA. The V and J ends lost 5 bases and 5 bases, in that order; junction bases with no gene match: 5. This CDR3 comprises 15 residues. The CDR3 loop is CASSGRTGGTGELFF. In nucleotides, the CDR3 is TGTGCCAGCAGCGGCCGGACAGGGGGAACCGGGGAGCTGTTTTTT.

The chain carries TRBV3-1 (or the pseudogene TRBV3-2) and TRBJ1-3; D remains ambiguous. The CDR3 totals 13 residues. CDR1 and CDR2 (germline): LGHDT, YNNKEL (reference sequence). Trimming left V 0 bases short and J 7 bases short, with 7 bases between. The CDR3 bases are TGTGCCAGCAGCCAAGAACCTCGGAACACCATATATTTT. Translating gives CASSQEPRNTIYF.

The V gene is TRBV21-1, the J gene TRBJ1-5; the listed D gene, TRBD1, was not tested against the DNA. TRBV21-1 is flagged as a pseudogene. This CDR3 comprises 18 residues. The CDR3 sequence is CASSSTGQQFYSNQPQHF. DNA for the CDR3: TGTGCCAGCAGCTCAACGGGACAGCAATTTTATAGCAATCAGCCCCAGCATTTT.

The chain combines TRBV7-9 with TRBJ1-2; the match to TRBD1 covers 8 bases. Germline trimming cut 10 bases from V and 1 base from J; bases unmatched to any gene: 5. Germline CDR1 and CDR2: SEHNR and FQNEAQ (reference sequence). The CDR3 is 13 amino acids. The chain's CDR3 is CATTGTGNYGYTF. The DNA for the CDR3 is TGTGCCACGACGGGGACAGGTAACTATGGCTACACCTTC. Full variable domain (remainder filled in from reference TRBV7-9 and TRBJ1-2): DTGVSQNPRHKITKRGQNVTFRCDPISEHNRLYWYRQTLGQGPEFLTYFQNEAQLEKSRLLSDRFSAERPKGSFSTLEIQRTEQGDSAMYLCATTGTGNYGYTFGSGTRLTVV.

The gene calls are TRBV6-2 or TRBV6-3 and TRBJ1-3; 7 bases are a match to TRBD1. Trimming removed 0 bases from V and 7 bases from J; junction bases left unmatched: 3. The CDR3 totals 14 residues. In germline, CDR1 is MNHEY, CDR2 SVGEGT. CDR3 DNA: TGTGCCAGCAGTTACTCGACAGGGCGGAACACCATATATTTT. This sequence encodes CASSYSTGRNTIYF.

This chain connects TRBV12-5 to TRBJ2-3; TRBD1 aligns across 10 bases. Per the germline V gene, CDR1 is LGHNT and CDR2 is FRNRAP. The trim removed 6 bases at V and 3 bases at J, leaving 12 bases unmatched. The length of the CDR3 is 17 residues. In DNA, the CDR3 is TGTGCTAGTGGCCACATGAGACAGGGGGCAGGGACAGATACGCAGTATTTT. Translation: CASGHMRQGAGTDTQYF.

The chain joins TRBV9 to TRBJ1-5, with a weak D call TRBD1 (5 bases). The CDR3 runs to 13 residues. CDR1 is SGDLS, CDR2 YYNGEE, per germline. V was cut by 2 bases and J by 7 bases, with 10 bases left in between. Here the CDR3 DNA reads TGTGCCAGCAGCGTGGGAGGGGAACAGCCCCAGCATTTT. This encodes CASSVGGEQPQHF.